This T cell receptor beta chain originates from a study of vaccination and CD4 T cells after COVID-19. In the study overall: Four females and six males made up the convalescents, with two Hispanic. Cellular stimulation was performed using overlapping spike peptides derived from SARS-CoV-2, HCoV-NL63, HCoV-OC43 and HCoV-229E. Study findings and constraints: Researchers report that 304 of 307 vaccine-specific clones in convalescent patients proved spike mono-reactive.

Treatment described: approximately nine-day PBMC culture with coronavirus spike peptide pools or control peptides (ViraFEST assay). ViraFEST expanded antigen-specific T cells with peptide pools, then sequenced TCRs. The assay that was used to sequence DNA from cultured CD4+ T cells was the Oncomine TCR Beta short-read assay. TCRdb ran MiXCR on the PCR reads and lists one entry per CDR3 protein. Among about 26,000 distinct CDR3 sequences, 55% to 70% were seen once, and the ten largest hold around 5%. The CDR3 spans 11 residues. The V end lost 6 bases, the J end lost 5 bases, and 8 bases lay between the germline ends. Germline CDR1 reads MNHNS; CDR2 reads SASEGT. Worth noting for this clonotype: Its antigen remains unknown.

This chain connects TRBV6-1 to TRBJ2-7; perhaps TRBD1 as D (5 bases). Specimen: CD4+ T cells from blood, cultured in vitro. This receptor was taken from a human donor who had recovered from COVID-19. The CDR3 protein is CASRDNHEQYF. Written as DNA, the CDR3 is TGTGCCAGCAGGGACAACCACGAGCAGTACTTC.